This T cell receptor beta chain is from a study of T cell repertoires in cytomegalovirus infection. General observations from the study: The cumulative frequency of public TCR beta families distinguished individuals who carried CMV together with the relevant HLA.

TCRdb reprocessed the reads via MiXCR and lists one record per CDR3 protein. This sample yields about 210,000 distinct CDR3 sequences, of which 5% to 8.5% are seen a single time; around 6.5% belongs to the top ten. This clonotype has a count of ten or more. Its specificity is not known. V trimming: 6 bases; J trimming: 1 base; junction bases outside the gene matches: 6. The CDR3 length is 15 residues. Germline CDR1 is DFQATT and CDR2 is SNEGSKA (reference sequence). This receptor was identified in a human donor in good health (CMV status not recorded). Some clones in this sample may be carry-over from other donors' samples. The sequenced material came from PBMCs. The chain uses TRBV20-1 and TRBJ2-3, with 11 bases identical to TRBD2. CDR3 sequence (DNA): TGCAGTGCCCACCTAGCGGGGGGCGGCACAGATACGCAGTATTTT. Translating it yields CSAHLAGGGTDTQYF.